A single sample is the source of the 15 T cell receptor beta chains below, sequenced in a study of blood T cells in healthy people across ages. Together with a sample-barcoded 5' primer, a J-beta primer mix was included in a second PCR lasting roughly 6 to 12 cycles. One entry per CDR3 protein, called by TCRdb with MiXCR from the 5' RACE reads. This sample has about 970,000 distinct CDR3 sequences; roughly 51% occur once, and the top ten carry over 20%. The sequenced material came from blood. The receptors stem from a woman aged 60-75 years in good health.

This clonotype has only one observation. CDR3 DNA: TGCAGTGCTAGGGATGGAGCGGGAGAGGGCAATGAGCAGTTCTTC. This encodes CSARDGAGEGNEQFF. The chain couples TRBV20-1 to TRBJ2-1; 8 nucleotides line up with TRBD2. V dropped 3 bases and J dropped 6; count of bases not matched to a gene: 10. Germline CDR1 DFQATT, CDR2 SNEGSKA (reference sequence). The CDR3 is 15 amino acids.

The chain employs TRBV28 and TRBJ2-7; the match to TRBD1 covers 7 bases. Looked up from germline, CDR1 is MDHEN and CDR2 is SYDVKM. Trimming at V came to 2 bases and at J to 1 base, leaving 14 bases not matched to a gene. CDR3 size: 18 residues. The DNA for the CDR3 is TGTGCCAGCAGTTTAAGGCCCGTTTTCCGGGACAGATCCTACGAGCAGTACTTC. The encoded protein is CASSLRPVFRDRSYEQYF.

This clonotype was counted a few times. The rearrangement links TRBV12-3 or TRBV12-4 to TRBJ1-1, with a tentative D call TRBD1 (5 bases). V dropped 3 bases and J dropped 0 bases, with 17 bases sitting between them. The CDR3 runs to 17 residues. This CDR3 is CASSFRAGSLLNTEAFF. In DNA, the CDR3 is TGTGCCAGCAGTTTCAGGGCAGGGTCCCTTCTGAACACTGAAGCTTTCTTT.

The J gene is TRBJ2-7, the V gene TRBV20-1, with a possible D match to TRBD2 (6 bases). CDR1 and CDR2 (germline): DFQATT, SNEGSKA (reference sequence). Trimming cost V 3 bases and J 6 bases, with 9 bases left between them. There are 11 residues in the CDR3. Written as DNA, the CDR3 is TGCAGTGCTAGCCGGGGGTCCGAGCAGTACTTC. It specifies CSASRGSEQYF.

There are many counts of this clonotype. The chain couples TRBV27 to TRBJ2-7, with a weak D call TRBD2 (5 bases). The CDR3 consists of 12 residues. V lost 5 bases to trimming and J lost 7 bases, with 12 bases between them. Germline CDR1 and CDR2: MNHEY and SMNVEV (reference sequence). The CDR3 reads CASSPLRGEQYF. CDR3 nucleotide sequence: TGTGCCAGCAGTCCCCTCCGAGGGGAGCAGTACTTC.

V is TRBV4-1 and J is TRBJ2-3, with a tentative D call TRBD2 (6 bases). The V gene lost 3 bases and the J gene lost 5 bases, with 15 bases spanning the gap. This CDR3 spans 15 amino acids. Germline V CDR1 and CDR2: MGHRA, YSYEKL. The CDR3 DNA reads TGCGCCAGCAGCCAGAACCCTCGGCGGGGAGATACGCAGTATTTT. Translated: CASSQNPRRGDTQYF.

The chain combines TRBV5-1 with TRBJ2-3; D unresolved. CDR1 and CDR2 (germline): SGHRS, YFSETQ. The CDR3 extends over 15 amino acids. The V end was cut by 4 bases, the J end by 2 bases, with 14 bases between. The CDR3 nucleotides are TGCGCCAGCAGCCCGGCTCGGAGATACACAGATACGCAGTATTTT. Its translation is CASSPARRYTDTQYF.

The chain uses TRBV11-2 and TRBJ2-1; 11 bases fit TRBD2. V shed 8 bases, J shed 10 bases, and the junction held 13 bases outside the gene matches. CDR3 length: 15 amino acids. Germline V gene data show CDR1 as SGHAT and CDR2 as FQNNGV. The CDR3 loop is CASGRGLAASYEQFF. The CDR3 bases are TGTGCCAGCGGTCGGGGACTAGCGGCCTCCTACGAGCAGTTCTTC.

The chain joins TRBV12-3 or TRBV12-4 to TRBJ1-2; D is undetermined. V was cut by 4 bases and J by 4 bases, with 7 bases left in between. This CDR3 contains 12 residues. CDR3 region: CASSSGPYGYTF. As DNA, the CDR3 is TGTGCCAGCAGTTCAGGTCCCTATGGCTACACCTTC.

The rearrangement links TRBV7-9 to TRBJ2-3; 11 nucleotides match TRBD2. Germline-derived CDR1 and CDR2 are SEHNR and FQNEAQ (reference sequence). This CDR3 contains 16 residues. V trimming: 5 bases; J trimming: 0 bases; junction bases outside the gene matches: 4. The CDR3, as DNA: TGTGCCAGCAGCCCACGGACTAGCGGGAGCACAGATACGCAGTATTTT. Encoded protein: CASSPRTSGSTDTQYF.

The chain couples TRBV15 to TRBJ2-3, with TRBD2 identical over 10 bases. The ends lost 1 base at V and 0 bases at J; junction bases unmatched: 13. Per germline, CDR1 LNHNV and CDR2 YYDKDF (reference sequence). The CDR3 is made up of 20 amino acids. The CDR3 DNA follows: TGTGCCACCAGCAGAGGGACATTTAGCGGGAGGCCAAGGAGCACAGATACGCAGTATTTT. Translating gives CATSRGTFSGRPRSTDTQYF.

Details on this clonotype: A junction end diverges from the germline sequence, so it may reflect a read error. J is TRBJ2-3 and V is TRBV27; perhaps TRBD1 as D (5 bases). The germline V gene has CDR1 MNHEY and CDR2 SMNVEV (reference sequence). The CDR3 runs 14 residues. CDR3 amino acids: CASSWQGYTDAQYF. CDR3 DNA sequence: TGTGCCAGCAGTTGGCAGGGATACACAGATGCGCAGTACTTT.

This clonotype has only a few counts. This chain joins TRBV20-1 and TRBJ2-1; 8 bases fit TRBD2. The trim removed 5 bases at V and 3 bases at J, leaving 12 bases unmatched. This CDR3 is built from 16 residues. Germline V CDR1 and CDR2: DFQATT, SNEGSKA (reference sequence). The CDR3: CSAPNGLAGIYNEQFF. CDR3 DNA sequence: TGCAGTGCTCCAAATGGCCTAGCGGGCATCTACAATGAGCAGTTCTTC.

J is TRBJ1-1 and V is TRBV29-1; 9 bases match TRBD1. The V segment lost 7 bases and the J segment 5 bases; nucleotides outside the gene matches: 8. Germline loops: CDR1 SQVTM, CDR2 ANQGSEA. This CDR3 has 13 residues. CDR3 bases: TGCAGCGCTGTAGACAGGGGGGCGACTGAAGCTTTCTTT. Translating gives CSAVDRGATEAFF.

The chain recombines TRBV12-3 or TRBV12-4 with TRBJ1-2, with 8 bases matching TRBD1. The V segment lost 5 bases and the J segment 4 bases; nucleotides outside the gene matches: 9. The CDR3 loop spans 15 amino acids. CDR3 in DNA: TGTGCCAGCAGTAGCCGGGACAGGATATTCTATGGCTACACCTTC. It yields the protein CASSSRDRIFYGYTF.